These 30 T cell receptor beta chains originate from one sample sequenced in a study of blood T cell repertoires in COVID-19. Clones were sequenced by immunoSEQ multiplex PCR, and TCRdb holds only the in-frame ones, with some missing. The repertoire holds some 300,000 clones, around nine tenths seen once, with 2% to 2.5% in the top ten. The sequenced sample consisted of PBMCs or T cells enriched from blood (not recorded which). The source of these receptors is a woman aged 55-70 years in a cohort exposed to, infected with or recovered from COVID-19 (not recorded which).

This clone has just one count. The chain combines TRBV11-2 with TRBJ2-2; weak D call: TRBD1 (6 bases). CDR3 size: 14 residues. V was clipped by 5 bases and J by 4 bases, with 11 bases between them. The germline V gene has CDR1 SGHAT and CDR2 FQNNGV. The CDR3 loop reads CASSQGSGTGELFF. CDR3 bases: TGTGCCAGCAGCCAGGGGTCGGGCACCGGGGAGCTGTTTTTT.

This chain joins TRBV9 and TRBJ2-1, with 8 bases aligning to TRBD2. CDR1 and CDR2 (germline): SGDLS, YYNGEE. The CDR3 sequence is 15 residues long. Trimming at V came to 0 bases and at J to 7 bases, leaving 6 bases not matched to a gene. This chain's CDR3 is CASSVDERETNEQFF. CDR3 nucleotides: TGTGCCAGCAGCGTAGACGAGCGGGAGACGAATGAGCAGTTCTTC.

With respect to this clone: The same CDR3 arises from other DNA sequences in this sample as well. The CDR3 region is CATSDRTSGRNEQFF. The CDR3 coding sequence is TGTGCCACCAGTGACAGAACTAGCGGGAGGAATGAGCAGTTCTTC. The chain is built from TRBV24-1 and TRBJ2-1; 12 nucleotides agree with TRBD2. CDR1 KGHDR and CDR2 SFDVKD come from the germline V gene. J was trimmed by 7 bases and V by 4 bases; bases with no gene match: 4. CDR3 length: 15 amino acids.

The chain carries TRBV6-5 and TRBJ1-2; D remains ambiguous. V gave up 2 bases and J gave up 6 bases, with 10 bases separating them. The CDR3 has 13 residues. From germline, CDR1 is MNHEY and CDR2 SVGAGI. The CDR3 is CASSYRQVDGYTF. The CDR3 DNA reads as TGTGCCAGCAGTTACAGGCAGGTCGATGGCTACACCTTC.

V gene TRBV28 combines with J gene TRBJ2-1; 8 nucleotides agree with TRBD1. CDR1 is MDHEN, CDR2 SYDVKM, per germline. The CDR3 sequence is 17 residues long. The J segment lost 4 bases and the V segment lost 5 bases, leaving 13 bases of the junction unmatched. The CDR3 DNA sequence: TGTGCCAGCAGTCCCGCCGGAGTACAGGGGGAATACAATGAGCAGTTCTTC. This sequence encodes CASSPAGVQGEYNEQFF.

This chain joins TRBV7-2 and TRBJ2-5; 9 nucleotides match TRBD1. After removal of 7 bases from V and 4 bases from J, the junction contained 7 bases not matched to a gene. Looked up from germline, CDR1 is SGHTA and CDR2 is FQGNSA. The CDR3 loop spans 14 amino acids. The CDR3 spells CASTKQGAGETQYF. DNA for the CDR3: TGTGCCAGCACCAAACAGGGGGCTGGAGAGACCCAGTACTTC.

V usage is TRBV24-1 and J usage is TRBJ2-3; tentative D call: TRBD2 (5 bases). The CDR3 is made up of 15 amino acids. CDR1 and CDR2 from the germline V gene are KGHDR and SFDVKD. V was clipped by 4 bases and J by 3 bases, with 13 bases between them. This CDR3 is CATSDLADQTDTQYF. The CDR3 DNA is TGTGCCACCAGTGACCTAGCAGATCAGACAGATACGCAGTATTTT.

The genes are TRBV7-2 and TRBJ2-7; D unclear. V gave up 2 bases and J gave up 3 bases, with 8 bases separating them. The CDR3 sequence is 13 residues long. Germline V gives CDR1 SGHTA, CDR2 FQGNSA. This CDR3 is CASSLSIGYEQYF. DNA for the CDR3: TGTGCCAGCAGCTTATCCATCGGCTACGAGCAGTACTTC.

In this sample, this clone turned up once. Other DNA sequences from this sample encode an identical CDR3 as well. The chain recombines TRBV10-3 with TRBJ2-3; 11 nucleotides match TRBD2. This CDR3 comprises 15 residues. From germline, CDR1 is ENHRY and CDR2 SYGVKD. Trimming cost V 5 bases and J 0 bases; bases outside gene matches: 1. DNA of the CDR3: TGTGCCATCAGTCGGACTAGCGGGAGCACAGATACGCAGTATTTT. As protein: CAISRTSGSTDTQYF.

With regard to this clone: Other DNA sequences from this sample encode an identical CDR3 as well. This chain connects TRBV2 to TRBJ2-7; 7 nucleotides match TRBD1. This CDR3 is built from 14 residues. Germline-derived CDR1 and CDR2 are SNHLY and FYNNEI. V lost 1 base to trimming and J lost 1 base; unmatched junction nucleotides: 1. CDR3 coding DNA: TGTGCCAGCAGTGAAGGGACAGGTTCCTACGAGCAGTACTTC. Translating gives CASSEGTGSYEQYF. Using reference TRBV2 and TRBJ2-7 for the parts outside the CDR3, the full variable domain is EPEVTQTPSHQVTQMGQEVILRCVPISNHLYFYWYRQILGQKVEFLVSFYNNEISEKSEIFDDQFSVERPDGSNFTLKIRSTKLEDSAMYFCASSEGTGSYEQYFGPGTRLTVT.

This chain joins TRBV5-1 and TRBJ2-2; 7 nucleotides line up with TRBD1. Germline assignment: CDR1 SGHRS and CDR2 YFSETQ. This CDR3 contains 16 residues. The V gene end was trimmed by 4 bases and the J gene end by 0 bases; junction bases not matched to a gene: 6. The CDR3 coding sequence is TGCGCCAGCAGCGTTACCGGGACAGCGAACACCGGGGAGCTGTTTTTT. Residues: CASSVTGTANTGELFF.

The chain links TRBV7-9 to TRBJ2-1; TRBD2 matches 7 bases. V lost 5 bases to trimming and J lost 10 bases; unmatched junction nucleotides: 11. Per the germline V gene, CDR1 is SEHNR and CDR2 is FQNEAQ (reference sequence). This CDR3 is built from 14 residues. Here the CDR3 reads CASSPLGGGLEQFF. The CDR3, as DNA: TGTGCCAGCAGCCCCCTCGGGGGAGGGCTGGAGCAGTTCTTC. Full variable domain (missing parts from reference TRBV7-9 and TRBJ2-1): DTGVSQNPRHKITKRGQNVTFRCDPISEHNRLYWYRQTLGQGPEFLTYFQNEAQLEKSRLLSDRFSAERPKGSFSTLEIQRTEQGDSAMYLCASSPLGGGLEQFFGPGTRLTVL.

The V gene is TRBV5-1, the J gene TRBJ2-4; weak D call: TRBD2 (6 bases). The CDR3 is made up of 14 amino acids. Germline lookup yields CDR1 SGHRS and CDR2 YFSETQ. V lost 3 bases and J lost 7, with 14 bases in between. DNA for the CDR3: TGCGCCAGCAGCTCCTCCGTAGCGGCCAACATTCAGTACTTC. Translating gives CASSSSVAANIQYF.

Written as DNA, the CDR3 is TGTGCCAGCAGTAGGCGGGGGGAGGTGAATTCACCCCTCCACTTT. Amino acids: CASSRRGEVNSPLHF. V is TRBV6-6 and J is TRBJ1-6; D perhaps matches TRBD1 (5 bases). Germline CDR1 and CDR2: MNHNY and SVGAGI (reference sequence). The CDR3 covers 15 residues. With 5 bases removed from V and 7 bases from J, the gap between germline ends came to 15 bases.

The rearrangement links TRBV10-3 to TRBJ2-1; 9 bases map to TRBD2. The CDR3 is made up of 13 amino acids. Per the germline V gene, CDR1 is ENHRY and CDR2 is SYGVKD. The ends lost 7 bases at V and 10 bases at J; junction bases unmatched: 8. CDR3 DNA sequence: TGTGCCATCAAGGCTAGCGGGAAGGAAGAGCAGTTCTTC. Amino acid sequence: CAIKASGKEEQFF.

This chain uses TRBV5-4 with TRBJ2-1; 9 nucleotides agree with TRBD2. V was clipped by 4 bases and J by 5 bases; unmatched bases: 7. The length of the CDR3 is 15 residues. Germline loops: CDR1 SGHNT, CDR2 YYREEE (reference sequence). CDR3 DNA: TGTGCCAGCAGCGCACAGACTAGCGGAAACAATGAGCAGTTCTTC. Translation: CASSAQTSGNNEQFF.

The chain carries TRBV7-9 and TRBJ1-1; 8 nucleotides match TRBD1. This CDR3 is 14 amino acids long. CDR1 and CDR2 (germline): SEHNR, FQNEAQ (reference sequence). The J segment lost 3 bases and the V segment lost 2 bases, leaving 2 bases of the junction unmatched. The CDR3 spells CASSLYRGDTEAFF. DNA of the CDR3: TGTGCCAGCAGCTTATACAGGGGGGACACTGAAGCTTTCTTT.

The J gene is TRBJ2-1, the V gene TRBV12-3 or TRBV12-4, with 11 bases lining up with TRBD2. V lost 9 bases and J lost 6; bases outside the gene matches: 4. CDR3 length: 13 amino acids. CDR3 region: CASSGRGGNEQFF. Here the CDR3 DNA reads TGTGCCAGTAGCGGGAGGGGGGGCAATGAGCAGTTCTTC.

A word on this clone: The identical CDR3 is also encoded by other nucleotide sequences in the sample. This sequence joins TRBV6-5 and TRBJ2-3; 8 bases are shared with TRBD1. This CDR3 has 15 amino acids. Per the germline V gene, CDR1 is MNHEY and CDR2 is SVGAGI. Unmatched junction bases numbered 6, after V lost 6 bases and J lost 1 base. This CDR3 reads CASRLTGAGTDTQYF. In DNA, the CDR3 is TGTGCCAGCAGATTGACAGGGGCCGGCACAGATACGCAGTATTTT.

The gene calls are TRBV3-1 (or the pseudogene TRBV3-2) and TRBJ1-3, with a tentative D call TRBD1 (6 bases). This CDR3 comprises 13 residues. The germline gives CDR1 LGHDT, CDR2 YNNKEL (reference sequence). Between the trimmed V and J ends, which lost 5 bases and 4 bases, there was a span of 9 bases. CDR3: CASSITGGNTIYF. CDR3 DNA sequence: TGTGCCAGCAGCATTACAGGGGGAAACACCATATATTTT.

This clone showed up just once. The chain combines TRBV4-3 with TRBJ2-1; D unclear. Germline V CDR1 and CDR2: LGHNA, YSLEER. This CDR3 has 14 amino acids. The ends were cut back, 0 bases at V and 5 bases at J, with 8 bases in the middle. The CDR3 reads CASSQDLADNEQFF. In nucleotides, the CDR3 is TGCGCCAGCAGCCAAGATTTGGCGGACAATGAGCAGTTCTTC.

The genes are TRBV4-3 and TRBJ1-1; possible D gene TRBD1, 6 bases. Per the germline V gene, CDR1 is LGHNA and CDR2 is YSLEER. CDR3 size: 15 residues. V was pared by 1 base and J by 2 bases, with 11 bases between. DNA of the CDR3: TGCGCCAGCAGCCAAGCGTGGACAGATAACACTGAAGCTTTCTTT. This sequence encodes CASSQAWTDNTEAFF.

About this clone itself: This sample includes further DNA sequences coding for the same CDR3. This chain uses TRBV7-9 with TRBJ2-2; TRBD1 might be the D (6 bases). The CDR3 consists of 15 residues. V lost 3 bases, J lost 4 bases, and 12 bases lay in between. Germline CDR1 and CDR2: SEHNR and FQNEAQ (reference sequence). The CDR3 sequence: CASSLVTGGTGELFF. CDR3 coding DNA: TGTGCCAGCAGCTTGGTGACAGGAGGCACCGGGGAGCTGTTTTTT.

The V gene is TRBV6-5, the J gene TRBJ1-2; 9 nucleotides match TRBD1. The CDR3 has 13 residues. After removal of 10 bases from V and 4 bases from J, the junction contained 7 bases not matched to a gene. Germline CDR1 MNHEY, CDR2 SVGAGI. The CDR3 DNA follows: TGTGCCACCACCGGGACAGGGTTCTATGGCTACACCTTC. This codes for CATTGTGFYGYTF.

The J gene is TRBJ2-7, the V gene TRBV10-2; weak D call: TRBD2 (6 bases). The CDR3 has 15 residues. Per germline, CDR1 WSHSY and CDR2 SAAADI. The V gene lost 2 bases and the J gene lost 1 base, with 12 bases spanning the gap. The CDR3 protein is CASSEPSGRSYEQYF. The CDR3, as DNA: TGCGCCAGCAGTGAGCCCTCAGGGAGGTCCTACGAGCAGTACTTC.

The chain uses TRBV18 and TRBJ1-5, with 8 bases identical to TRBD1. CDR3 length: 16 amino acids. Trimming cost V 3 bases and J 0 bases; bases outside gene matches: 4. CDR1 KGHSH and CDR2 LQKENI come from the germline V gene. CDR3 nucleotide sequence: TGTGCCAGCTCACCTTCCGGGACAGGTAGCAATCAGCCCCAGCATTTT. It encodes CASSPSGTGSNQPQHF. The variable domain in full, with the rest retrieved from reference TRBV18 and TRBJ1-5, is NAGVMQNPRHLVRRRGQEARLRCSPMKGHSHVYWYRQLPEEGLKFMVYLQKENIIDESGMPKERFSAEFPKEGPSILRIQQVVRGDSAAYFCASSPSGTGSNQPQHFGDGTRLSIL.

This chain links TRBV7-2 with TRBJ1-5, with D possibly being TRBD1 (6 bases). This CDR3 is built from 12 residues. V lost 2 bases and J lost 7, with 6 bases in between. In germline, CDR1 is SGHTA, CDR2 FQGNSA. CDR3 nucleotides: TGTGCCAGCAGCTTAAGGGGGCAGCCCCAGCATTTT. Translation: CASSLRGQPQHF.

The chain has TRBV4-2 and TRBJ2-1; 7 bases agree with TRBD2. This CDR3 has 17 residues. Per the germline V gene, CDR1 is LGHNA and CDR2 is YNFKEQ. Trimming at V came to 1 base and at J to 4 bases, leaving 10 bases not matched to a gene. The DNA of the CDR3 is TGTGCCAGCAGCCAAGTTTCAGCTCCGGGAGGTTACAATGAGCAGTTCTTC. Protein: CASSQVSAPGGYNEQFF.

This clone turned up a few times. The V and J genes are TRBV11-3 and TRBJ2-7, with D possibly TRBD2 on 5 matching bases. CDR3 size: 11 residues. The V gene's germline CDR1 is SGHNT and CDR2 YENEEA. V lost 4 bases and J lost 4, with 5 bases in between. CDR3 nucleotides: TGTGCCAGCAGCTCGGGGTACGAGCAGTACTTC. It is translated as CASSSGYEQYF.

The chain carries TRBV5-5 and TRBJ2-5, with a possible D match to TRBD1 (5 bases). V was clipped by 4 bases and J by 3 bases, with 13 bases between them. This CDR3 spans 14 amino acids. Germline V gives CDR1 SGHKS, CDR2 YYEKEE (reference sequence). The CDR3 bases are TGTGCCAGCAGCCCTGTGGACAAAAAAGAGACCCAGTACTTC. It codes for CASSPVDKKETQYF.